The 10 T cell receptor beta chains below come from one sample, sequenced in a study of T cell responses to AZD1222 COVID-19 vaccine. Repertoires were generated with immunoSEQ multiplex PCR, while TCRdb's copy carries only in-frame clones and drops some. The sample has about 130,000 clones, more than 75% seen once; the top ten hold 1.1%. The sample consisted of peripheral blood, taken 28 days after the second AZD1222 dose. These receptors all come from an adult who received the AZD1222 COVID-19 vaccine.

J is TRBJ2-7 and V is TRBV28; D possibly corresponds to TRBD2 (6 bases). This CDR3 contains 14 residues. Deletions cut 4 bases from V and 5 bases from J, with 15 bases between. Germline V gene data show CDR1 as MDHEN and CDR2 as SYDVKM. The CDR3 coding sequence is TGTGCCAGCAGTTCCCCCGGGGGTTGGGACGAGCAGTACTTC. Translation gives CASSSPGGWDEQYF.

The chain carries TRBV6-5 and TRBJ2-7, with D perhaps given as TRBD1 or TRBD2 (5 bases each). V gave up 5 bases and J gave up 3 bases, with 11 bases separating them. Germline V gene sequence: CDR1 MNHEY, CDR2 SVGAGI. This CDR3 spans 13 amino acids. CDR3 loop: CASSPSGGYEQYF. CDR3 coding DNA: TGTGCCAGCAGTCCCAGTGGGGGCTACGAGCAGTACTTC.

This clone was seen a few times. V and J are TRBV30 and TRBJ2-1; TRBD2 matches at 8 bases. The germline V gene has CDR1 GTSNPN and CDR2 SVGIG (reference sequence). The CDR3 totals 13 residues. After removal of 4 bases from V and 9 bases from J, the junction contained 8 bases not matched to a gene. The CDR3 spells CAWTGTSRAEQFF. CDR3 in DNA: TGTGCCTGGACCGGGACTAGTCGGGCTGAGCAGTTCTTC.

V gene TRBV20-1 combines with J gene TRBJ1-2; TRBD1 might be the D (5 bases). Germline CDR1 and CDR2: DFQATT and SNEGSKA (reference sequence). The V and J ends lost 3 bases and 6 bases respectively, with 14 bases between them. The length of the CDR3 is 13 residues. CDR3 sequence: CSASPGGEDGYTF. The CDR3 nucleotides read TGCAGTGCTAGTCCAGGAGGGGAGGATGGCTACACCTTC.

The CDR3, as DNA: TGTGCCAGCAGTTTTTCAGGGGCCGTTTCCTACGAGCAGTACTTC. It translates to CASSFSGAVSYEQYF. The chain combines TRBV28 with TRBJ2-7, with TRBD1 as a possible D gene (6 bases). The V gene's germline CDR1 is MDHEN and CDR2 SYDVKM. V shed 3 bases and J shed 1 base, with 13 bases lying between them. The CDR3 has 15 residues.

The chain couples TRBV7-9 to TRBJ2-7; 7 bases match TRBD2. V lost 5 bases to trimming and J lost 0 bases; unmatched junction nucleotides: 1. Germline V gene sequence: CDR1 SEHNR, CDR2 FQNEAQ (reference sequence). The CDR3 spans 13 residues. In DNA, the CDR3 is TGTGCCAGCAGCAGCGGGGTCTCCTACGAGCAGTACTTC. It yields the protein CASSSGVSYEQYF.

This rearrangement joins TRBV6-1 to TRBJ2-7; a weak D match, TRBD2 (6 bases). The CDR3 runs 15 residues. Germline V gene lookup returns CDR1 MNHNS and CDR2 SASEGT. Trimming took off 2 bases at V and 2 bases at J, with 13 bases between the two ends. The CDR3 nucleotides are TGTGCCAGCAGTGAAAGGGATAGCGGTCCCTACGAGCAGTACTTC. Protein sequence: CASSERDSGPYEQYF.

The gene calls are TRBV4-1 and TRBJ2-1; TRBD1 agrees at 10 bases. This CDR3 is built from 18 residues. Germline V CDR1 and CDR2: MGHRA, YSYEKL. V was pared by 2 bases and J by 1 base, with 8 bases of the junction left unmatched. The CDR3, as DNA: TGCGCCAGCAGCCAATCGATGTTGGGACAGGGGTCCTACAATGAGCAGTTCTTC. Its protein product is CASSQSMLGQGSYNEQFF.

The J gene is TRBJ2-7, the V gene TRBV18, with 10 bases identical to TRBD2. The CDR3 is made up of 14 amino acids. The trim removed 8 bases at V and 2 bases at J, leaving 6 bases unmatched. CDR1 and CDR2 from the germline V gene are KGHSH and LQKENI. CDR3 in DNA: TGTGCCAGCACGCGGACTAGCGGAGCCTACGAGCAGTACTTC. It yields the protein CASTRTSGAYEQYF.

The CDR3 here is CATSTGNRGHEQYF. DNA of the CDR3: TGTGCCACCAGCACCGGGAACAGGGGGCACGAGCAGTACTTC. The genes are TRBV15 and TRBJ2-7, with 9 nucleotides matching TRBD1. Germline trimming cut 4 bases from V and 5 bases from J; bases unmatched to any gene: 6. The CDR3 sequence is 14 residues long. The germline gives CDR1 LNHNV, CDR2 YYDKDF (reference sequence).